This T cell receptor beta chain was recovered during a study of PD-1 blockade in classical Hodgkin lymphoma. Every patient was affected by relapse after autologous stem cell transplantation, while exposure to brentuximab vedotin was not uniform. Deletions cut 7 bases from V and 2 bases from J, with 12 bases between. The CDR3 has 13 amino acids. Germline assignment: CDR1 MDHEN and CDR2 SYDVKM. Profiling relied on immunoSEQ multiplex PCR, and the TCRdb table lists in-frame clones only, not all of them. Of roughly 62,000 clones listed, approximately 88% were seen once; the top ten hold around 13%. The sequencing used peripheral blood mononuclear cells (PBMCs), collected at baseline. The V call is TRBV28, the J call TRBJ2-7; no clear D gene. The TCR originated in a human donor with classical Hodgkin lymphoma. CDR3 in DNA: TGTGCCAGCATCCCGTCCGGACCCTACGAGCAGTACTTC. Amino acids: CASIPSGPYEQYF.